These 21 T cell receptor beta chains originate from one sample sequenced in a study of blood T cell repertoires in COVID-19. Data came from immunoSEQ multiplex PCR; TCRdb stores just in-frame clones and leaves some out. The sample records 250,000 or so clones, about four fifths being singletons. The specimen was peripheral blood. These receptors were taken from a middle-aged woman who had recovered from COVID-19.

This chain's CDR3 is CASSRQAHYGYTF. The CDR3, as DNA: TGTGCCAGCAGTCGACAGGCTCACTATGGCTACACCTTC. J is TRBJ1-2 and V is TRBV28, with D possibly TRBD1 on 6 matching bases. V was cut by 5 bases and J by 3 bases, with 10 bases left in between. The CDR3 has 13 residues. Germline-derived CDR1 and CDR2 are MDHEN and SYDVKM.

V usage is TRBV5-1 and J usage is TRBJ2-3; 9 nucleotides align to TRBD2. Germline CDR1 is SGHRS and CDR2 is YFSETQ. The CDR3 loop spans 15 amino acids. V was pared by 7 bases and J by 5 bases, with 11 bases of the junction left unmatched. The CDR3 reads CASSTGRGGKDTQYF. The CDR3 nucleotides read TGCGCCAGCTCCACCGGGCGGGGGGGCAAAGATACGCAGTATTTT.

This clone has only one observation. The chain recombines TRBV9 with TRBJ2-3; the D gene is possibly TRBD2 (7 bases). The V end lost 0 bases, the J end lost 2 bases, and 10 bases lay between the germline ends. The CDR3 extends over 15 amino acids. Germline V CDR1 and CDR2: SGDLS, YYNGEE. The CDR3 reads CASSVAGGPTDTQYF. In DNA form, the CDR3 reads TGTGCCAGCAGCGTAGCGGGGGGCCCCACAGATACGCAGTATTTT.

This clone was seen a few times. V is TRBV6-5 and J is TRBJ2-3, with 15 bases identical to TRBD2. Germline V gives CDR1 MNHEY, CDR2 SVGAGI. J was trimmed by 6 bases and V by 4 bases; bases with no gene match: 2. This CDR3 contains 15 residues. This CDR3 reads CASSLGLAGGDTQYF. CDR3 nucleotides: TGTGCCAGCAGTTTGGGACTAGCGGGGGGCGATACGCAGTATTTT.

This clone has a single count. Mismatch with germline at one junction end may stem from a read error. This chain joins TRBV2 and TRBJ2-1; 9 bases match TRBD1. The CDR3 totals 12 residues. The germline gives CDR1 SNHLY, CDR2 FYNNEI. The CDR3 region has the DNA TGTGCCAGCAGTGATGACAGGGGGAATCGGGTCTTC. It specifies CASSDDRGNRVF.

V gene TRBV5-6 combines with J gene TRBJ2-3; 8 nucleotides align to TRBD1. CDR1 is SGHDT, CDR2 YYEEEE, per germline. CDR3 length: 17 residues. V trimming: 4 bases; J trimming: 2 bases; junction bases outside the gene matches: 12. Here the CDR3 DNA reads TGTGCCAGCAGCCAACGTTTGACAGGGGTAAACACAGATACGCAGTATTTT. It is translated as CASSQRLTGVNTDTQYF.

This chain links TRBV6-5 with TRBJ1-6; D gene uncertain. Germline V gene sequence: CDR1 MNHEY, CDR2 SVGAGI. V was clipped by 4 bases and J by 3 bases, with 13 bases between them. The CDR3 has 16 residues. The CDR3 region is CASSSLPEHYNSPLHF. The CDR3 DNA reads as TGTGCCAGCAGTTCGTTGCCTGAACACTATAATTCACCCCTCCACTTT.

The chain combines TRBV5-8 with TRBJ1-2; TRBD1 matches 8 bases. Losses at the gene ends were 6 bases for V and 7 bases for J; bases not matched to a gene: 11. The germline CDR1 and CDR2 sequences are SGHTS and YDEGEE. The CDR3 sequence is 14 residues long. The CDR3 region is CASTLLQGAIGYTF. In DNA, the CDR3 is TGTGCCAGCACCTTACTCCAGGGGGCGATTGGCTACACCTTC. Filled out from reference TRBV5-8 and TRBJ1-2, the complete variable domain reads EAGVTQSPTHLIKTRGQQATLRCSPISGHTSVYWYQQALGLGLQFLLWYDEGEERNRGNFPPRFSGRQFPNYSSELNVNALELEDSALYLCASTLLQGAIGYTFGSGTRLTVV.

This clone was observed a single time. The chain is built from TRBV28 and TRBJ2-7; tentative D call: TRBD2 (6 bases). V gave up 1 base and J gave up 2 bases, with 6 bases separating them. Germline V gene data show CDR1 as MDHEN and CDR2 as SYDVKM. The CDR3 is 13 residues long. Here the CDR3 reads CASSLSGAYEQYF. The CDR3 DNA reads TGTGCCAGCAGTTTATCGGGGGCCTACGAGCAGTACTTC.

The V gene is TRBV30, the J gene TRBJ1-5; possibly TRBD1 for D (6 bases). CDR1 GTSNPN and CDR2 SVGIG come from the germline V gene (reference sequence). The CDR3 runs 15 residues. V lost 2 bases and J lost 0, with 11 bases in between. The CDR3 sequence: CAWSPGTNSNQPQHF. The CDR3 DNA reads TGTGCCTGGAGTCCCGGGACAAATAGCAATCAGCCCCAGCATTTT.

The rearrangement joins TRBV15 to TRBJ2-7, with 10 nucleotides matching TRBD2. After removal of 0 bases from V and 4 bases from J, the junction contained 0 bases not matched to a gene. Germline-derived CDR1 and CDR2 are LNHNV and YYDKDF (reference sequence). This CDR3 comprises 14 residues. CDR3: CATSRETSGYEQYF. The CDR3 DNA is TGTGCCACCAGCAGAGAGACTAGCGGGTACGAGCAGTACTTC.

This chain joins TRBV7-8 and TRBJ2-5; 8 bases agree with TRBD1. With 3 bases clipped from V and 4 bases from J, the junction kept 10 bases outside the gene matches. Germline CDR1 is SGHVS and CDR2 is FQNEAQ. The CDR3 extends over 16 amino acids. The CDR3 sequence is CASSFLTTGAGETQYF. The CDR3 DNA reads TGTGCCAGCAGCTTCCTCACGACAGGGGCTGGAGAGACCCAGTACTTC. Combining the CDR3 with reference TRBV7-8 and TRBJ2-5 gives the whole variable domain GAGVSQSPRYKVAKRGQDVALRCDPISGHVSLFWYQQALGQGPEFLTYFQNEAQLDKSGLPSDRFFAERPEGSVSTLKIQRTQQEDSAVYLCASSFLTTGAGETQYFGPGTRLLVL.

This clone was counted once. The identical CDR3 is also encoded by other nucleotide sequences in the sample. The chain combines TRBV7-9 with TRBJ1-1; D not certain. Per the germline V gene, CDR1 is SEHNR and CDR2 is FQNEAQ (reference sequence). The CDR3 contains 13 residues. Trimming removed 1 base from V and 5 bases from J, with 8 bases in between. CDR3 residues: CASSLEGGTEAFF. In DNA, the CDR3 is TGTGCCAGCAGCTTAGAGGGAGGGACTGAAGCTTTCTTT.

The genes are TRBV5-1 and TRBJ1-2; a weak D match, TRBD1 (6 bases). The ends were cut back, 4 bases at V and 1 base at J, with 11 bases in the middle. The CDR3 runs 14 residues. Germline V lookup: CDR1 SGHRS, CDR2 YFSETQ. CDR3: CASSLTGLNYGYTF. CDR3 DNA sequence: TGCGCCAGCAGCCTGACAGGACTTAACTATGGCTACACCTTC. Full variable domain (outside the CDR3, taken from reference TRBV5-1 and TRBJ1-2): KAGVTQTPRYLIKTRGQQVTLSCSPISGHRSVSWYQQTPGQGLQFLFEYFSETQRNKGNFPGRFSGRQFSNSRSEMNVSTLELGDSALYLCASSLTGLNYGYTFGSGTRLTVV.

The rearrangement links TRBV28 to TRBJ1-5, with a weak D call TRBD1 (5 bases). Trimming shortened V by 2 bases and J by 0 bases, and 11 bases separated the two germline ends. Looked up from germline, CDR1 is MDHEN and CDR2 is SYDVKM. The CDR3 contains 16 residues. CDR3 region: CASSLAGLPSNQPQHF. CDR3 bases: TGTGCCAGCAGTTTAGCGGGACTCCCTAGCAATCAGCCCCAGCATTTT. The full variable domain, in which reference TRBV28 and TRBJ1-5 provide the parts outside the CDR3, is DVKVTQSSRYLVKRTGEKVFLECVQDMDHENMFWYRQDPGLGLRLIYFSYDVKMKEKGDIPEGYSVSREKKERFSLILESASTNQTSMYLCASSLAGLPSNQPQHFGDGTRLSIL.

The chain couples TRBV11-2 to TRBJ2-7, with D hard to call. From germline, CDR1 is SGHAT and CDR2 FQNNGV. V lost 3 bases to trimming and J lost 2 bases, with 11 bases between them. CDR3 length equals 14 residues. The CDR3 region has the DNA TGTGCCAGCAGCTTTGGCGAGGCTCCCTACGAGCAGTACTTC. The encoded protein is CASSFGEAPYEQYF. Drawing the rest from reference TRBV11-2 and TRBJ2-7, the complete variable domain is EAGVAQSPRYKIIEKRQSVAFWCNPISGHATLYWYQQILGQGPKLLIQFQNNGVVDDSQLPKDRFSAERLKGVDSTLKIQPAKLEDSAVYLCASSFGEAPYEQYFGPGTRLTVT.

CDR3 DNA sequence: TGTGCCAGCAGGCGGGGCCAAGAGACCCAGTACTTC. It specifies CASRRGQETQYF. The chain combines TRBV2 with TRBJ2-5; D is perhaps TRBD2 (6 bases). Germline assignment: CDR1 SNHLY and CDR2 FYNNEI. Trimming shortened V by 6 bases and J by 1 base, and 6 bases separated the two germline ends. The CDR3 is 12 residues long.

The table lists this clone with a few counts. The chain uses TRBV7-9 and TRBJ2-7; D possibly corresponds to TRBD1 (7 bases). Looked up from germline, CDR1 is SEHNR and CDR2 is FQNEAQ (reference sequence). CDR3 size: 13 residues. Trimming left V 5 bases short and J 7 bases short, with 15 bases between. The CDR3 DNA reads TGTGCCAGCAGCCTCTACCAGGGGGGAGAGCAGTACTTC. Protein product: CASSLYQGGEQYF.

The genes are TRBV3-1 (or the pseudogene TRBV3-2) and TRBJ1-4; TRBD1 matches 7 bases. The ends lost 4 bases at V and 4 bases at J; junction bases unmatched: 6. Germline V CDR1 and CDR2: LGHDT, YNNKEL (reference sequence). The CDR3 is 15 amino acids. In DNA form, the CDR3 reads TGTGCCAGCAGCCCCAGGACAGGACTTAATGAAAAACTGTTTTTT. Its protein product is CASSPRTGLNEKLFF.

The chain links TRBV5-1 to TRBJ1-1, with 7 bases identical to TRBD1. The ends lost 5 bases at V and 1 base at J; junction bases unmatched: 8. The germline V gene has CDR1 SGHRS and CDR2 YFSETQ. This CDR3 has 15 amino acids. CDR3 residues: CASRTGMLGNTEAFF. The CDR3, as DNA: TGCGCCAGCAGGACAGGGATGCTGGGGAACACTGAAGCTTTCTTT.

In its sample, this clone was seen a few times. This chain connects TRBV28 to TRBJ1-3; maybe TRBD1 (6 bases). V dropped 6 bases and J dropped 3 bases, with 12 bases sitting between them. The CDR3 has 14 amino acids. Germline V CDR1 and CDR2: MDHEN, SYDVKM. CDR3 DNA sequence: TGTGCCAGCAGAACAGGGTTGAGTGGAAACACCATATATTTT. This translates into CASRTGLSGNTIYF.